The 20 T cell receptor beta chains below all came from one sample that was sequenced in a study of cytomegalovirus exposure and HLA in healthy donors. The primer mix had 60 Vbeta and 13 Jbeta primers. Data came from immunoSEQ multiplex PCR; TCRdb stores just in-frame clones and leaves some out. The sample has roughly 180,000 clones, around 74% seen once. Sample: PBMCs. These receptors all come from a girl under 18 in good health and CMV-seropositive.

The chain is built from TRBV4-2 and TRBJ1-3; D possibly corresponds to TRBD1 (6 bases). The CDR3 contains 16 residues. CDR1 and CDR2 (germline): LGHNA, YNFKEQ. V lost 0 bases to trimming and J lost 2 bases, with 11 bases between them. Here the CDR3 DNA reads TGTGCCAGCAGCCAAGATAAAACAGGGCCTGGAAACACCATATATTTT. This sequence encodes CASSQDKTGPGNTIYF.

This chain links TRBV5-5 with TRBJ2-1, with D tentatively TRBD1 (6 bases). Germline V gene sequence: CDR1 SGHKS, CDR2 YYEKEE (reference sequence). The CDR3 totals 13 residues. V was cut by 6 bases and J by 9 bases, with 16 bases left in between. The CDR3: CASNGQPRLEQFF. In DNA form, the CDR3 reads TGTGCCAGCAACGGACAGCCACGGCTTGAGCAGTTCTTC.

The rearrangement joins TRBV19 to TRBJ1-1, with TRBD1 identical over 9 bases. The CDR3 covers 14 residues. The ends lost 5 bases at V and 4 bases at J; junction bases unmatched: 5. In germline, CDR1 is LNHDA, CDR2 SQIVND (reference sequence). CDR3 residues: CASSAGQGSTEAFF. The CDR3 coding sequence is TGTGCCAGTAGTGCGGGACAGGGTAGCACTGAAGCTTTCTTT.

In this sample, this clone turned up once. The chain has TRBV4-1 and TRBJ2-7, with D tentatively TRBD1 (6 bases). CDR3 length: 15 amino acids. The V end was cut by 2 bases, the J end by 3 bases, with 14 bases between. Germline V gene lookup returns CDR1 MGHRA and CDR2 YSYEKL. DNA of the CDR3: TGCGCCAGCAGCCAAACGACAGGAGCCGACTACGAGCAGTACTTC. It specifies CASSQTTGADYEQYF.

A single count supports this clone. The chain uses TRBV29-1 and TRBJ2-7; 7 bases agree with TRBD1. This CDR3 comprises 14 residues. In germline, CDR1 is SQVTM, CDR2 ANQGSEA. The ends lost 7 bases at V and 6 bases at J; junction bases unmatched: 15. The CDR3 bases are TGCAGCGCACCCCGGGACAGTGCTAGAGCCGAGCAGTACTTC. This sequence encodes CSAPRDSARAEQYF.

The chain joins TRBV11-2 to TRBJ2-4; 10 positions match TRBD1. The CDR3 runs to 15 residues. Trimming at V came to 5 bases and at J to 10 bases, leaving 11 bases not matched to a gene. Germline V gene sequence: CDR1 SGHAT, CDR2 FQNNGV. CDR3 sequence: CASSRMGQGSSIQYF. In DNA, the CDR3 is TGTGCCAGCAGCCGCATGGGACAGGGGTCCTCAATTCAGTACTTC.

This clone was seen a handful of times. The chain recombines TRBV29-1 with TRBJ2-1; D is ambiguous. The germline V gene encodes CDR1 SQVTM and CDR2 ANQGSEA. The CDR3 extends over 11 amino acids. The ends were cut back, 6 bases at V and 1 base at J, with 4 bases in the middle. The CDR3 region has the DNA TGCAGCGTAGCTTCCTACAATGAGCAGTTCTTC. It codes for CSVASYNEQFF.

The chain employs TRBV29-1 and TRBJ1-3; D possibly corresponds to TRBD1 (6 bases). The V end was cut by 3 bases, the J end by 4 bases, with 7 bases between. From germline, CDR1 is SQVTM and CDR2 ANQGSEA. The length of the CDR3 is 12 residues. The DNA for the CDR3 is TGCAGCGTTGAGGGACAAGGAAACACCATATATTTT. Amino acid sequence: CSVEGQGNTIYF.

This chain uses TRBV11-3 with TRBJ1-4, with unresolved D. The CDR3 is 16 residues long. Trimming pared 5 bases from V and 4 bases from J, leaving 17 bases between. Germline CDR1 is SGHNT and CDR2 is YENEEA. In DNA, the CDR3 is TGTGCCAGCAGCCTGGAGGCGGCAGCCCTTAATGAAAAACTGTTTTTT. Amino acid sequence: CASSLEAAALNEKLFF.

This clone was found once. The V call is TRBV4-3, the J call TRBJ2-1, with 10 bases that match TRBD2. J gave up 4 bases and V 0 bases, and 6 bases lay outside the gene matches. CDR1 and CDR2 (germline): LGHNA, YSLEER. There are 17 residues in the CDR3. CDR3 DNA: TGCGCCAGCAGCCAAGATGGACCAGCGGGGGGGTACAATGAGCAGTTCTTC. It translates to CASSQDGPAGGYNEQFF.

About this clone: An end of the junction does not agree with germline; a read error may underlie this. The rearrangement joins TRBV5-5 to TRBJ2-7, with D perhaps matching TRBD2 (6 bases). Per germline, CDR1 SGHKS and CDR2 YYEKEE (reference sequence). This CDR3 comprises 15 residues. Here the CDR3 reads CASSDSGTASYELYF. DNA of the CDR3: TGTGCCAGCAGCGACTCCGGGACTGCATCCTACGAGCTGTACTTC.

The V gene is TRBV2, the J gene TRBJ2-1; D is possibly TRBD1 (6 bases). The ends were cut back, 8 bases at V and 5 bases at J, with 19 bases in the middle. Germline V lookup: CDR1 SNHLY, CDR2 FYNNEI. This CDR3 region has 15 residues. The chain's CDR3 is CASDSGMGANNEQFF. Written as DNA, the CDR3 is TGTGCCAGCGACAGTGGAATGGGGGCAAACAATGAGCAGTTCTTC.

The rearrangement links TRBV11-3 to TRBJ1-1; D is undetermined. Germline assignment: CDR1 SGHNT and CDR2 YENEEA. The CDR3 contains 12 residues. Trimming shortened V by 5 bases and J by 5 bases, and 9 bases separated the two germline ends. The CDR3 is CASSRPGTEAFF. DNA for the CDR3: TGTGCCAGCAGCCGGCCGGGAACTGAAGCTTTCTTT.

Many counts were recorded for this clone. The V and J genes are TRBV6-4 and TRBJ2-1; TRBD2 matches at 9 bases. Losses at the gene ends were 3 bases for V and 6 bases for J; bases not matched to a gene: 3. Germline V gene sequence: CDR1 MRHNA, CDR2 SNTAGT. The CDR3 consists of 14 residues. CDR3 residues: CASSDSGGSNEQFF. CDR3 sequence (DNA): TGTGCCAGCAGTGATAGCGGGGGCAGCAATGAGCAGTTCTTC.

The chain is built from TRBV5-1 and TRBJ1-6, with 7 bases lining up with TRBD1. Per germline, CDR1 SGHRS and CDR2 YFSETQ. The CDR3 spans 13 residues. J was trimmed by 6 bases and V by 5 bases; bases with no gene match: 2. CDR3 sequence (DNA): TGCGCCAGCAGAACAGGGGTTAATTCACCCCTCCACTTT. Translation gives CASRTGVNSPLHF. Combining the CDR3 with reference TRBV5-1 and TRBJ1-6 gives the whole variable domain KAGVTQTPRYLIKTRGQQVTLSCSPISGHRSVSWYQQTPGQGLQFLFEYFSETQRNKGNFPGRFSGRQFSNSRSEMNVSTLELGDSALYLCASRTGVNSPLHFGNGTRLTVT.

This chain connects TRBV7-8 to TRBJ1-3; D may be TRBD1 (5 bases). The CDR3 contains 16 residues. Trimming stripped 4 bases from V and 8 bases from J, with 21 bases between. The germline V gene has CDR1 SGHVS and CDR2 FQNEAQ. The CDR3 loop is CASSSDNRSPRYTIYF. The CDR3 DNA reads as TGTGCCAGCAGCTCCGATAACAGGTCCCCTCGGTACACCATATATTTT.

The chain is built from TRBV7-6 and TRBJ2-7; 9 nucleotides match TRBD2. V lost 5 bases to trimming and J lost 7 bases; unmatched junction nucleotides: 9. Per the germline V gene, CDR1 is SGHVS and CDR2 is FNYEAQ. The CDR3 has 14 residues. CDR3 region: CASSPLAGYREQYF. The CDR3 DNA follows: TGTGCCAGCAGCCCGCTAGCGGGGTATCGTGAGCAGTACTTC.

The chain carries TRBV5-1 and TRBJ1-2, with D tentatively TRBD1 (5 bases). This CDR3 contains 15 residues. CDR1 is SGHRS, CDR2 YFSETQ, per germline. V was cut by 3 bases and J by 3 bases, with 15 bases left in between. The CDR3 is CASSSEEGPYYGYTF. The CDR3 DNA sequence: TGCGCCAGCAGCTCGGAGGAGGGGCCGTACTATGGCTACACCTTC.

V gene TRBV7-9 combines with J gene TRBJ2-3; 7 bases are shared with TRBD2. CDR1 is SEHNR, CDR2 FQNEAQ, per germline (reference sequence). The trim removed 5 bases at V and 0 bases at J, leaving 5 bases unmatched. This CDR3 has 15 amino acids. The CDR3 sequence is CASSAGEASTDTQYF. The CDR3 DNA sequence: TGTGCCAGCAGCGCGGGGGAGGCGAGCACAGATACGCAGTATTTT.

V gene TRBV19 combines with J gene TRBJ1-5; a possible D gene is TRBD1 (6 bases). Looked up from germline, CDR1 is LNHDA and CDR2 is SQIVND (reference sequence). The CDR3 sequence is 15 residues long. V shed 3 bases and J shed 1 base, with 10 bases lying between them. Written as DNA, the CDR3 is TGTGCCAGTAGTATGGGTGGGACAAGCAATCAGCCCCAGCATTTT. Amino acids: CASSMGGTSNQPQHF.